This record concerns one TCR beta chain sequence. This clone has a handful of counts. Its antigen specificity is not known. No quality values exist for individual bases; no much larger clone is one base distant. The cohort consisted of 666 healthy bone marrow donors. All cohort members were sampled while nominally healthy, although unrecorded immune exposures were likely present. The donor was CMV seronegative and was included in the group of about 350 seronegative cohort members. Every donor gave a peripheral blood sample, and the peripheral blood mononuclear cells from that sample were used for TCR beta sequencing. The Qiagen DNeasy Blood Extraction Kit was used to extract genomic DNA from the blood cell samples. The method behind the library was the immunoSEQ multiplex PCR assay. For the multiplex PCR, a mixture combining 60 forward primers for TCR Vbeta segments and 13 reverse primers for TCR Jbeta segments was used. Amplification of the CDR3 region of rearranged TCR beta genes was performed with a multiplex PCR assay on genomic DNA. The Illumina HiSeq System was used to sequence the amplified TCR beta libraries as 87-base-pair reads. The original methods were these. A later analysis counted some 74 million unique TCR beta chains across the approximately 700 repertoires, and 10 million to 12 million of these chains were shared by at least two donors. A nearest-neighbor algorithm error-corrected the raw reads and collapsed the reads into unique sequences, merging closely related sequences to remove PCR and sequencing errors. V, D and J gene segments were assigned by aligning CDR3 sequences to IMGT reference sequences. For a sequence to be retained, a match of at least six nucleotides was required to both a V gene segment and a J gene segment. Rearrangements were called productive when the CDR3 lacked stop codons and stayed in frame with V and J; all others were non-productive. Following IMGT convention, CDR3 was defined as the stretch from the second conserved V-encoded cysteine to the conserved J-encoded phenylalanine. The earlier analysis of about 590 of the donors excluded sequences that lacked an unambiguous match to a single V gene segment. An earlier analysis of under 750 of the donors called V segments functional above 56.7% productive rearrangements and segregating when the between-donor standard deviation exceeded 5%. A statistical classification framework was built to diagnose cytomegalovirus status from the catalog of TCR beta chain sequences. In a later analysis, V and J genes were assigned by comparing TCR nucleotide sequences against IMGT/GENE-DB human TR gene sequences. In a later analysis, CDR3 sequences and most-parsimonious VDJ recombination scenarios were assigned using the TCRdist pipeline. In a later analysis, each TCR beta chain was defined by its CDR3 amino acid sequence together with its V-gene family, and reads without a unique V-gene family were excluded. As a way to deal with suspected cross-contamination and a sequencing artifact, a later analysis dropped 450 to 700 nucleotide sequences that were highly shared and had low generation probability. In a later analysis, a clonal expansion index for each public chain was calculated from normalized within-repertoire ranks of inferred template counts. Generation probabilities in a later analysis came from a VDJ recombination model fitted to out-of-frame rearrangements, and those results were checked against IGoR. Hypergeometric tests were used in a later analysis to score TCR-TCR, TCR-HLA and TCR-CMV co-occurrence, with a repertoire-size bias correction applied to the TCR pairs. To estimate false discovery rates, a later analysis permuted the HLA or CMV assignments 20 times. A later analysis grouped co-occurring TCRs with DBSCAN, adding TCRdist sequence similarity when clustering within HLA-allele-positive subsets. Co-occurrence clustering excluded repertoires with fewer than 30,000 or more than 120,000 public chains, plus five with anomalous nucleotide sharing. The source is immuneACCESS, and TCRdb retained only in-frame sequences with V and J called. Part of the clones is not carried over; for the studies checked, unresolved V genes explain less than half of this, and the remainder is unexplained. D and trimming were read from the DNA, whereas the V and J calls and clone size are those reported in that table. Across this sample there are 200,000 or so clones, with roughly 80% seen only once. Jointly, the top ten make up roughly 3% of the sample.

These data originate in a study of cytomegalovirus exposure and HLA in healthy donors (dated 2017 in TCRdb). Study-wide context: An earlier analysis of some 600 of the donors reported 276 Gb of sequence data and some 110 million unique TCR beta sequences obtained from about 179 million T cells. An early release that covered some 640 HLA-typed donors contained around 330 gigabases of sequencing data and 70 million to 100 million unique TCR sequences. Of the approximately 400 genotyped donors, 65% to 90% fell in the genetic ancestry cluster associated with self-reported Caucasian donors. The study aimed to test whether cataloging public T cell receptors could reveal signatures of past pathogen exposure. The study profiled the T cell repertoires of about 640 subjects by immunosequencing and related them to cytomegalovirus serostatus. Besides the first cohort of 666 subjects, a separate validation cohort made up of about 120 different subjects was used. To predict cytomegalovirus infection status, the study combined high-throughput TCR immunosequencing, statistical association of individual TCRs with disease status, and machine learning. To study patterns of TCR occurrence, a later analysis re-analyzed previously published TCR beta repertoires from 700 or so donors and added high-resolution HLA genotyping. Rather than using new phenotypic data, the later analysis identified candidate immune exposures from TCR beta sequences and from how often those sequences occurred across donors. In an earlier analysis of a few hundred of the donors, high-throughput TCR beta sequencing was used to judge whether each TCR beta V gene segment behaved as functional or pseudogenic. Donor age, sex, ethnicity and CMV serostatus were compiled alongside the repertoire data. Genome-wide SNP genotypes for about 65% of the 666 donors were used in a later genetic analysis, which treated that subset as a discovery cohort. All discovery cohort repertoires had been generated using a single sequencing platform. Both class I and class II loci were covered by HLA typing, at four-digit resolution. Typing coverage differed by locus: A, B, C, DRB1 and DQB1 were typed in roughly 620-630 donors, DQA1 in 522, DPA1 in 600 to 610, and DPB1 in 472. Roughly five DR-DQ haplotypes were treated as single units for association and clustering because of strong linkage in the cohort. Among a few hundred genotyped donors of the cohort, an average of around 240,000 unique TCR beta nucleotide sequences were sequenced per donor, roughly 18% of them non-productive. Here is what the overall study found, with its caveats: Immune exposure information for the cohort was limited to CMV serostatus. A further reported finding was that TCR beta sequences accurately predicted the HLA-A and HLA-B alleles for most subjects in the first cohort. A later analysis found that HLA-associated TCR beta chains were more clonally expanded and had lower generation probabilities than equally common non-associated chains. V-gene and J-gene trimming of TCR beta chains was associated with a missense DCLRE1C variant in a later genetic analysis, and the association was replicated in an independent cohort. Linkage disequilibrium might explain the correlated functional status among segregating V segments, but an unknown experimental factor could not be ruled out. Because some donors lacked HLA typing at each locus, the association tests relied only on the typed subset. In this cohort, only TCR beta chains were sequenced, and detectable features were limited by the absence of alpha or paired-chain data. In a later analysis, some 18,000 TCR beta sequences were associated with specific HLA alleles at a false discovery rate of 0.05. The study listed 150 to 200 TCR beta chains as associated with cytomegalovirus. According to a later genetic analysis, donors in an Asian-associated ancestry cluster had fewer N-insertions in productive TCRs than the approximately 690-donor mean. When HLA alleles, especially DR and DQ, strongly co-occurred, TCR associations were difficult to assign to individual alleles. According to a later analysis, parvovirus B19, influenza, CMV and Epstein-Barr virus appeared linked to several top co-occurrence clusters. Most TCR sequences were observed very rarely across donors, whereas some public TCRs were present in many individuals. A later analysis found that TCR association rates varied across HLA loci, with DRB1 alleles showing the most associated TCRs and HLA-C alleles the fewest. Some IMGT-functional V segments, including TRBV6-2 and TRBV6-3, could not be told apart with the 87-base-pair reads, so those segments were excluded. In vitro tests confirmed that three of the cytomegalovirus-associated TCR beta chains recognize cytomegalovirus antigens. A cluster of highly shared sequence variants was judged likely to represent a technical artifact of the sequencing pipeline. Cytomegalovirus status was reported to be diagnosed by the classifier with high specificity and sensitivity in both the original and validation cohorts. An earlier analysis of 450 to 750 of the donors showed that most TCR beta V segments appeared in productive rearrangements either about 90% or about 30% of the time, which broadly matched IMGT annotations. Because counts were too low, seventeen rarely observed V segments, including chromosome 9 orphons, were left out of the earlier analysis of some 640 of the donors. Most CMV-associated TCR beta chains appeared to be HLA-restricted in a later analysis, and the HLA associations seemed to be driven largely by CMV exposure. It was suggested by the authors that the approach could potentially be generalized to other disease states and immunological phenotypes. Presence/absence analyses assumed roughly uniform sequencing depth across donors, an assumption that may not hold.

Germline trimming amounts to 4 bases on V and 5 bases on J, with 5 as the count of junction bases outside the gene matches. For CDR1 and CDR2, the germline V gene lists MNHEY and SVGAGI. The CDR3 covers 15 residues, taking in both the cysteine and the phenylalanine. Of all the DNA, just the CDR3 is kept, 45 bases in frame from base 1. Recombination joined TRBV6-5 with TRBJ2-5; TRBD2 fits 12 bases in the junction. The sequence derives from a woman between 25 and 40 years old in good health and CMV-seronegative. Sequencing input: PBMCs. CDR3 loop: CASSSPGTSGETQYF. The bases read TGTGCCAGCAGTTCCCCCGGGACTAGCGGGGAGACCCAGTACTTC.